These 27 T cell receptor beta chains share one sample of origin, sequenced in a study of CD8 T cells in Susac syndrome. Reverse transcription of about 0.5 to 1 ug RNA used random hexamers. A single record per CDR3 protein comes from TCRdb applying MiXCR to the immunoSEQ multiplex PCR reads. The sample lists around 300,000 distinct CDR3 sequences, 65% to 90% seen once, with 0.2% to 0.25% in the top ten. Material for sequencing was CD8+ T cells from PBMCs. The receptors come from a human donor with multiple sclerosis.

This clonotype was detected only a few times. The rearrangement uses TRBV4-3 and TRBJ2-7; D is undetermined. This CDR3 comprises 13 residues. The ends were cut back, 0 bases at V and 2 bases at J, with 5 bases in the middle. Per germline, CDR1 LGHNA and CDR2 YSLEER. CDR3 DNA sequence: TGCGCCAGCAGCCAAGAATTGGCCTACGAGCAGTACTTC. Protein sequence: CASSQELAYEQYF.

The chain employs TRBV20-1 and TRBJ1-1; 7 nucleotides agree with TRBD1. V dropped 5 bases and J dropped 1; count of bases not matched to a gene: 1. CDR3 size: 12 residues. CDR1 and CDR2 from the germline V gene are DFQATT and SNEGSKA (reference sequence). The CDR3 protein is CSADRENTEAFF. For the CDR3, the DNA is TGCAGTGCTGACAGGGAGAACACTGAAGCTTTCTTT.

The chain is built from TRBV28 and TRBJ2-4, with D tentatively TRBD1 (5 bases). The V gene lost 10 bases and the J gene lost 0 bases, with 19 bases spanning the gap. This CDR3 comprises 16 residues. In germline, CDR1 is MDHEN, CDR2 SYDVKM. The CDR3 loop is CATDQQDLLAKNIQYF. CDR3 nucleotide sequence: TGTGCCACCGATCAACAGGATCTTCTAGCCAAAAACATTCAGTACTTC. The full variable domain, completed using reference TRBV28 and TRBJ2-4, is DVKVTQSSRYLVKRTGEKVFLECVQDMDHENMFWYRQDPGLGLRLIYFSYDVKMKEKGDIPEGYSVSREKKERFSLILESASTNQTSMYLCATDQQDLLAKNIQYFGAGTRLSVL.

The chain employs TRBV7-9 and TRBJ2-3; TRBD2 aligns across 7 bases. The CDR3 is 16 amino acids. Germline CDR1 and CDR2: SEHNR and FQNEAQ (reference sequence). V was clipped by 6 bases and J by 0 bases; unmatched bases: 9. The CDR3 nucleotides read TGTGCCAGCAGTCCTCCTACTAGCGTGAGCACAGATACGCAGTATTTT. Residues: CASSPPTSVSTDTQYF. Filled out from reference TRBV7-9 and TRBJ2-3, the complete variable domain reads DTGVSQNPRHKITKRGQNVTFRCDPISEHNRLYWYRQTLGQGPEFLTYFQNEAQLEKSRLLSDRFSAERPKGSFSTLEIQRTEQGDSAMYLCASSPPTSVSTDTQYFGPGTRLTVL.

The chain uses TRBV7-9 and TRBJ2-3; 8 bases are shared with TRBD2. Germline V gives CDR1 SEHNR, CDR2 FQNEAQ (reference sequence). V dropped 0 bases and J dropped 6; count of bases not matched to a gene: 8. This CDR3 is 16 amino acids long. The CDR3 DNA sequence: TGTGCCAGCAGCTTAGCCGGTGGGACTAGTCGGGATACGCAGTATTTT. The encoded protein is CASSLAGGTSRDTQYF.

The genes are TRBV5-1 and TRBJ1-1; no clear D. The CDR3 contains 14 residues. Germline-derived CDR1 and CDR2 are SGHRS and YFSETQ. V lost 2 bases and J lost 1, with 9 bases in between. As DNA, the CDR3 is TGCGCCAGCAGCTTTTTTAAGGGGAACACTGAAGCTTTCTTT. It is translated as CASSFFKGNTEAFF. Using reference TRBV5-1 and TRBJ1-1 for the parts outside the CDR3, the full variable domain is KAGVTQTPRYLIKTRGQQVTLSCSPISGHRSVSWYQQTPGQGLQFLFEYFSETQRNKGNFPGRFSGRQFSNSRSEMNVSTLELGDSALYLCASSFFKGNTEAFFGQGTRLTVV.

In this sample, this clonotype turned up once. The J gene is TRBJ2-3, the V gene TRBV25-1; TRBD2 matches at 7 bases. V lost 1 base, J lost 2 bases, and 3 bases stayed unmatched. Germline loops: CDR1 MGHDK, CDR2 SYGVNS. This CDR3 has 15 residues. The CDR3 sequence: CASSELGGDTDTQYF. The CDR3 DNA follows: TGTGCCAGCAGTGAATTGGGGGGGGACACAGATACGCAGTATTTT.

The rearrangement joins TRBV5-6 to TRBJ1-2; D unresolved. Trimming shortened V by 0 bases and J by 4 bases, and 10 bases separated the two germline ends. Germline CDR1 and CDR2: SGHDT and YYEEEE. This CDR3 region has 14 residues. The CDR3 DNA reads as TGTGCCAGCAGCTTGGGTTACACCGCCTATGGCTACACCTTC. It is translated as CASSLGYTAYGYTF.

This chain uses TRBV6-1 with TRBJ2-1; D may correspond to TRBD1 or TRBD2 (5 bases each). Germline-derived CDR1 and CDR2 are MNHNS and SASEGT. Trimming left V 7 bases short and J 2 bases short, with 15 bases between. The CDR3 covers 15 residues. The chain's CDR3 is CASNPGPPAYNEQFF. DNA of the CDR3: TGTGCCAGCAACCCGGGACCACCGGCCTACAATGAGCAGTTCTTC.

This chain connects TRBV5-1 to TRBJ1-1; D not certain. Germline CDR1 reads SGHRS; CDR2 reads YFSETQ. The V gene lost 4 bases and the J gene lost 0 bases, with 13 bases spanning the gap. The CDR3 is made up of 15 amino acids. CDR3 region: CASSVYGLVNTEAFF. The CDR3 DNA follows: TGCGCCAGCAGCGTGTACGGGTTGGTGAACACTGAAGCTTTCTTT.

The chain combines TRBV4-3 with TRBJ2-3; D is unclear. Germline assignment: CDR1 LGHNA and CDR2 YSLEER. CDR3 length equals 15 residues. Trimming took off 1 base at V and 4 bases at J, with 12 bases between the two ends. The CDR3 DNA follows: TGCGCCAGCAGCCAAGGCATCAGCTTTCCAGATACGCAGTATTTT. This codes for CASSQGISFPDTQYF.

The rearrangement uses TRBV6-2 or TRBV6-3 and TRBJ2-7; 11 bases match TRBD1. This CDR3 has 17 residues. Germline lookup yields CDR1 MNHEY and CDR2 SVGEGT. The J segment lost 0 bases and the V segment lost 6 bases, leaving 10 bases of the junction unmatched. The CDR3 nucleotides are TGTGCCAGCAGACCGGGACAGGGGGATTCCCGCTCCTACGAGCAGTACTTC. It is translated as CASRPGQGDSRSYEQYF.

The gene calls are TRBV27 and TRBJ1-1; possible D gene TRBD1, 5 bases. The V gene's germline CDR1 is MNHEY and CDR2 SMNVEV (reference sequence). The CDR3 consists of 17 residues. The V and J ends lost 3 bases and 0 bases respectively, with 17 bases between them. The CDR3 loop is CASSFQPGPGLNTEAFF. The CDR3 DNA reads as TGTGCCAGCAGTTTCCAACCGGGGCCAGGATTGAACACTGAAGCTTTCTTT.

The rearrangement joins TRBV19 to TRBJ2-2, with 8 bases that match TRBD1. Germline V CDR1 and CDR2: LNHDA, SQIVND (reference sequence). V trimming: 5 bases; J trimming: 5 bases; junction bases outside the gene matches: 7. The CDR3 has 15 residues. This CDR3 reads CASSPWTGWTGELFF. The CDR3 region has the DNA TGTGCCAGTAGTCCGTGGACAGGGTGGACCGGGGAGCTGTTTTTT.

The gene calls are TRBV30 and TRBJ2-1, with TRBD2 matching 9 bases. J lost 5 bases, V lost 2 bases, and 10 bases had no gene match. In germline, CDR1 is GTSNPN, CDR2 SVGIG (reference sequence). This CDR3 region has 16 residues. The DNA of the CDR3 is TGTGCCTGGAGTCCTGGGACTAGCCCTTGGAACAATGAGCAGTTCTTC. This gives the protein CAWSPGTSPWNNEQFF.

The gene calls are TRBV6-2 or TRBV6-3 and TRBJ1-2; unclear D gene. V was shortened by 2 bases and J by 6 bases, with 10 bases between the two germline ends. This CDR3 spans 13 amino acids. Germline-derived CDR1 and CDR2 are MNHEY and SVGEGT. The chain's CDR3 is CASSYVTADGYTF. The CDR3 region has the DNA TGTGCCAGCAGTTACGTAACAGCGGATGGCTACACCTTC.

Only one count was recorded for this clonotype. This chain links TRBV30 with TRBJ2-7, with D perhaps TRBD2 (6 bases). The V gene lost 3 bases and the J gene lost 7 bases, with 16 bases spanning the gap. This CDR3 spans 13 amino acids. The germline V gene encodes CDR1 GTSNPN and CDR2 SVGIG (reference sequence). The CDR3 sequence is CAWSRLGAGEQYF. The CDR3 DNA reads as TGTGCCTGGAGCCGGCTCGGGGCGGGGGAGCAGTACTTC. The full variable domain, with the rest looked up from reference TRBV30 and TRBJ2-7, is SQTIHQWPATLVQPVGSPLSLECTVEGTSNPNLYWYRQAAGRGLQLLFYSVGIGQISSEVPQNLSASRPQDRQFILSSKKLLLSDSGFYLCAWSRLGAGEQYFGPGTRLTVT.

Only one count was recorded for this clonotype. This chain connects TRBV30 to TRBJ2-7, with D tentatively TRBD1 or TRBD2 (5 bases each). The CDR3 totals 12 residues. Germline CDR1 and CDR2: GTSNPN and SVGIG (reference sequence). The V end was cut by 3 bases, the J end by 1 base, with 7 bases between. CDR3 bases: TGTGCCTGGAGGGGGGAATCCTACGAGCAGTACTTC. This codes for CAWRGESYEQYF. Filled out from reference TRBV30 and TRBJ2-7, the complete variable domain reads SQTIHQWPATLVQPVGSPLSLECTVEGTSNPNLYWYRQAAGRGLQLLFYSVGIGQISSEVPQNLSASRPQDRQFILSSKKLLLSDSGFYLCAWRGESYEQYFGPGTRLTVT.

J is TRBJ1-5 and V is TRBV12-3 or TRBV12-4; no clear D. The germline V and J ends were trimmed by 3 bases and 6 bases, with 12 bases remaining between them. This CDR3 comprises 14 residues. DNA for the CDR3: TGTGCCAGCAGTTTGGTCCGGCGGGGTCAGCCCCAGCATTTT. This codes for CASSLVRRGQPQHF.

The chain is built from TRBV7-9 and TRBJ2-2; 7 bases are shared with TRBD2. This CDR3 spans 18 amino acids. The V gene's germline CDR1 is SEHNR and CDR2 FQNEAQ (reference sequence). The ends lost 3 bases at V and 4 bases at J; junction bases unmatched: 14. CDR3 sequence: CASSFARLAGFLTGELFF. The CDR3 DNA sequence: TGTGCCAGCAGCTTCGCACGATTAGCGGGTTTTCTCACCGGGGAGCTGTTTTTT.

V gene TRBV29-1 combines with J gene TRBJ2-7; perhaps TRBD2 as D (5 bases). The CDR3 is made up of 13 amino acids. Trimming pared 7 bases from V and 0 bases from J, leaving 13 bases between. Germline V gene sequence: CDR1 SQVTM, CDR2 ANQGSEA. The CDR3 reads CSAWGEYSYEQYF. CDR3 DNA sequence: TGCAGCGCCTGGGGAGAGTACTCCTACGAGCAGTACTTC.

The chain has TRBV28 and TRBJ1-1; D remains ambiguous. Trimming shortened V by 1 base and J by 3 bases, and 15 bases separated the two germline ends. This CDR3 is built from 16 residues. Germline V gives CDR1 MDHEN, CDR2 SYDVKM. CDR3 sequence: CASSLSSGLGYTEAFF. The CDR3 nucleotides are TGTGCCAGCAGTTTATCAAGCGGGTTAGGGTACACTGAAGCTTTCTTT.

The chain uses TRBV6-2 or TRBV6-3 and TRBJ1-1; no clear D gene. CDR1 and CDR2 (germline): MNHEY, SVGEGT. CDR3 size: 12 residues. The V end was cut by 5 bases, the J end by 1 base, with 5 bases between. The CDR3 nucleotides read TGTGCCAGCAGTCGTAGGAACACTGAAGCTTTCTTT. Translated, it gives CASSRRNTEAFF.

This clonotype was found once. This chain uses TRBV4-1 with TRBJ2-7; 10 bases map to TRBD1. V lost 3 bases to trimming and J lost 3 bases; unmatched junction nucleotides: 8. CDR1 is MGHRA and CDR2 is YSYEKL in the germline V gene. This CDR3 is built from 16 residues. The CDR3 DNA reads as TGCGCCAGCAGCCAGGATGTAGGACAGGGGGTCTACGAGCAGTACTTC. Amino acid sequence: CASSQDVGQGVYEQYF.

J is TRBJ2-7 and V is TRBV28, with 11 bases matching TRBD2. J was trimmed by 3 bases and V by 9 bases; bases with no gene match: 7. The CDR3 length is 14 residues. CDR1 and CDR2 from the germline V gene are MDHEN and SYDVKM. This CDR3 is CASEPTSGNYEQYF. In DNA, the CDR3 is TGTGCCAGTGAACCGACTAGCGGGAACTACGAGCAGTACTTC. The variable domain in full, with the rest retrieved from reference TRBV28 and TRBJ2-7, is DVKVTQSSRYLVKRTGEKVFLECVQDMDHENMFWYRQDPGLGLRLIYFSYDVKMKEKGDIPEGYSVSREKKERFSLILESASTNQTSMYLCASEPTSGNYEQYFGPGTRLTVT.

V is TRBV12-3 or TRBV12-4 and J is TRBJ1-2; D is ambiguous. V shed 3 bases and J shed 4 bases, with 12 bases lying between them. The CDR3 length is 14 residues. CDR3: CASSFEPGPYGYTF. CDR3 nucleotide sequence: TGTGCCAGCAGTTTTGAGCCAGGTCCCTATGGCTACACCTTC.

The chain links TRBV7-9 to TRBJ2-2, with D tentatively TRBD1 (5 bases). Germline V gives CDR1 SEHNR, CDR2 FQNEAQ (reference sequence). Trimming removed 5 bases at V and 6 bases at J, with 13 bases between. CDR3 length: 14 residues. CDR3 DNA sequence: TGTGCCAGCAGCGAAATCAGGGTAGCCGGGGAGCTGTTTTTT. This translates into CASSEIRVAGELFF. The full variable domain, with the rest looked up from reference TRBV7-9 and TRBJ2-2, is DTGVSQNPRHKITKRGQNVTFRCDPISEHNRLYWYRQTLGQGPEFLTYFQNEAQLEKSRLLSDRFSAERPKGSFSTLEIQRTEQGDSAMYLCASSEIRVAGELFFGEGSRLTVL.